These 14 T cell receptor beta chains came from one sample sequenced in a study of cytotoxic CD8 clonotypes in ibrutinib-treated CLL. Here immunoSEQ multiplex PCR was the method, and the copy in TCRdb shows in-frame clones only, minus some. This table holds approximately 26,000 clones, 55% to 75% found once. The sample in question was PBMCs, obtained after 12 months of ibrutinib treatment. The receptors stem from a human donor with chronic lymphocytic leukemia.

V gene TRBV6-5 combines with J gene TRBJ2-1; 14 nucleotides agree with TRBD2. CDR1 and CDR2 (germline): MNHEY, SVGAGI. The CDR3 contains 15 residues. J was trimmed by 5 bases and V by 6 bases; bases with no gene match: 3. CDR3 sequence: CASSLTSGGDNEQFF. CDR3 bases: TGTGCCAGCAGCCTGACTAGCGGGGGGGACAATGAGCAGTTCTTC.

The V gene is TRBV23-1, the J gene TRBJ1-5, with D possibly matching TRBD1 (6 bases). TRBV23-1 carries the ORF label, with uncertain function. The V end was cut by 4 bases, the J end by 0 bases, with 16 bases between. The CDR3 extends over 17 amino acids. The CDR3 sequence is CASSRRTEASSNQPQHF. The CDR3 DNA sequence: TGCGCCAGCAGTCGGAGGACAGAAGCCTCTAGCAATCAGCCCCAGCATTTT.

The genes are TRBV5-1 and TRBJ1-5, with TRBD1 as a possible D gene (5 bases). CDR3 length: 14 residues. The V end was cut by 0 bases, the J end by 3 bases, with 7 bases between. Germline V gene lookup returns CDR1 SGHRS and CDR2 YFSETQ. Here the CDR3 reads CASSLGGHNQPQHF. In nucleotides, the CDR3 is TGCGCCAGCAGCTTGGGGGGCCACAATCAGCCCCAGCATTTT.

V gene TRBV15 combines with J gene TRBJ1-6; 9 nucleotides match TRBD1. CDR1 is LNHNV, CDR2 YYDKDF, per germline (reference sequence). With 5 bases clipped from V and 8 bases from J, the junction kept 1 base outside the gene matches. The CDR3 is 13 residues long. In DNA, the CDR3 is TGTGCCACCAGCCGGGACAGGGATTCACCCCTCCACTTT. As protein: CATSRDRDSPLHF.

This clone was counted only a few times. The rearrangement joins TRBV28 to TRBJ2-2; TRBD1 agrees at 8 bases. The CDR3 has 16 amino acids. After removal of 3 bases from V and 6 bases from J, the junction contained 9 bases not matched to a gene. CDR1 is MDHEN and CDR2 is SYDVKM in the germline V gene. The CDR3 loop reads CASSFSRTGKSGELFF. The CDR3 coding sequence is TGTGCCAGCAGTTTCTCTAGGACAGGGAAGTCCGGGGAGCTGTTTTTT.

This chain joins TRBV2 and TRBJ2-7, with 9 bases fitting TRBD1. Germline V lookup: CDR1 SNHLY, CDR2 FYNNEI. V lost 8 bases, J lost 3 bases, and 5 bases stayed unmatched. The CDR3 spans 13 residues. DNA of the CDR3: TGTGCCAGCCTGGAGACAGGGGGCTACGAGCAGTACTTC. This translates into CASLETGGYEQYF.

The CDR3 DNA sequence: TGTGCCAGCAGCTTATACAGGGCGGGTCAGCCCCAGCATTTT. Translation gives CASSLYRAGQPQHF. The chain employs TRBV7-2 and TRBJ1-5; maybe TRBD1 (6 bases). Between the trimmed V and J ends, which lost 2 bases and 6 bases, there was a span of 11 bases. Germline CDR1 is SGHTA and CDR2 is FQGNSA. The CDR3 has 14 residues.

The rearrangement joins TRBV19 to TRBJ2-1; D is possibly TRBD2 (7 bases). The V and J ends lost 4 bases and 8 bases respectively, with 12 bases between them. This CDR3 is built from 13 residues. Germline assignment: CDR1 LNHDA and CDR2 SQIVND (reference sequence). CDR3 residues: CASSSRGGDEQFF. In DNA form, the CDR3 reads TGTGCCAGTAGTAGCAGGGGAGGGGATGAGCAGTTCTTC.

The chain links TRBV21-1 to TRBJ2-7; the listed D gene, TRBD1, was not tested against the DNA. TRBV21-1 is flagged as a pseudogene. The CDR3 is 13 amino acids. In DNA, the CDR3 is TGTGCCAGCCCTCAGGGGATCGGCTACGAGCAGTACTTC. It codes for CASPQGIGYEQYF.

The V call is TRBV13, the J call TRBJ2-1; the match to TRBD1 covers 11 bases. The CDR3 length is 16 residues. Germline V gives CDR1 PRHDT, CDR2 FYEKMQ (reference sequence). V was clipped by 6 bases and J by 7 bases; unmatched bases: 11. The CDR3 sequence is CASRLTGQGAGNEQFF. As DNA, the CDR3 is TGTGCCAGCAGATTAACCGGACAGGGGGCTGGGAATGAGCAGTTCTTC. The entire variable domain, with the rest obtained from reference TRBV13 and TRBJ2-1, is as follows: AAGVIQSPRHLIKEKRETATLKCYPIPRHDTVYWYQQGPGQDPQFLISFYEKMQSDKGSIPDRFSAQQFSDYHSELNMSSLELGDSALYFCASRLTGQGAGNEQFFGPGTRLTVL.

The DNA for the CDR3 is TGTGCCAGCAGCTTGGGGCAGGGGGCGCAGACTGAAGCTTTCTTT. It encodes CASSLGQGAQTEAFF. The chain joins TRBV5-4 to TRBJ1-1, with 8 bases aligning to TRBD1. The ends lost 0 bases at V and 5 bases at J; junction bases unmatched: 6. This CDR3 contains 15 residues. Germline V gene data show CDR1 as SGHNT and CDR2 as YYREEE (reference sequence).

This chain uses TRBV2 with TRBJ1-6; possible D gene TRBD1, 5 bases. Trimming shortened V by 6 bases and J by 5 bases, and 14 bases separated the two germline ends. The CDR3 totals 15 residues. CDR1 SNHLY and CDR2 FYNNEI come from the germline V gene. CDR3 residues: CASSDRTRHNSPLHF. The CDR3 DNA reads TGTGCCAGCAGCGACCGGACACGGCATAATTCACCCCTCCACTTT. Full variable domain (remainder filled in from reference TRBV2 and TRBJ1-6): EPEVTQTPSHQVTQMGQEVILRCVPISNHLYFYWYRQILGQKVEFLVSFYNNEISEKSEIFDDQFSVERPDGSNFTLKIRSTKLEDSAMYFCASSDRTRHNSPLHFGNGTRLTVT.

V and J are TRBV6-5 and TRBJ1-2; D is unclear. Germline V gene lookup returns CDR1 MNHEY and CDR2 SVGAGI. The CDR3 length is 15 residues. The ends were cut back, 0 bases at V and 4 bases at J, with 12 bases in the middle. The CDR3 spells CASSYSRKGFYGYTF. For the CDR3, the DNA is TGTGCCAGCAGTTACTCGAGAAAGGGATTCTATGGCTACACCTTC.

The CDR3 loop is CASSGYRVGTQYF. The CDR3 DNA follows: TGTGCCAGCAGCGGATACAGGGTTGGAACGCAGTATTTT. This chain connects TRBV7-2 to TRBJ2-3, with D tentatively TRBD1 (6 bases). CDR3 length equals 13 residues. The V gene's germline CDR1 is SGHTA and CDR2 FQGNSA. Deletions cut 5 bases from V and 9 bases from J, with 15 bases between. Supplemented by reference TRBV7-2 and TRBJ2-3, the full variable domain reads GAGVSQSPSNKVTEKGKDVELRCDPISGHTALYWYRQSLGQGLEFLIYFQGNSAPDKSGLPSDRFSAERTGGSVSTLTIQRTQQEDSAVYLCASSGYRVGTQYFGPGTRLTVL.